The next 28 T cell receptor beta chains were all read from a single sample in a study of cytomegalovirus exposure and HLA in healthy donors. The PCR employed 60 Vbeta primers together with 13 Jbeta primers. This table comes from immunoSEQ multiplex PCR, and its TCRdb copy is limited to in-frame clones, with some not included. The sample has 140,000 to 150,000 clones, 75% to 80% seen once. The sequenced sample was PBMCs. The receptors were gathered from a man aged 40-49 years in good health and CMV-seropositive.

As to this clone: One end of the junction varies from germline; a read error may be responsible. This chain links TRBV7-9 with TRBJ1-5; 7 nucleotides agree with TRBD1. The V gene's germline CDR1 is SEHNR and CDR2 FQNEAQ (reference sequence). This CDR3 has 16 amino acids. The CDR3 DNA is TGTTCCAGCAGCAAAGGAACTGGGACAGGCAATCAGCCCCAGCATTTT. Translated: CSSSKGTGTGNQPQHF.

The V call is TRBV5-1, the J call TRBJ2-5; TRBD2 agrees at 10 bases. The CDR3 totals 15 residues. V trimming: 5 bases; J trimming: 5 bases; junction bases outside the gene matches: 9. Per germline, CDR1 SGHRS and CDR2 YFSETQ. CDR3 in DNA: TGCGCCAGCAGTCTCGGGACTAGCGTTGTGGAGACCCAGTACTTC. Encoded protein: CASSLGTSVVETQYF.

There are a few counts of this clone. Written as DNA, the CDR3 is TGCAGCGTTGACAGCGCTGGGGCCAACGTCCTGACTTTC. This translates into CSVDSAGANVLTF. The gene calls are TRBV29-1 and TRBJ2-6; D unresolved. Germline V gene sequence: CDR1 SQVTM, CDR2 ANQGSEA. V lost 3 bases and J 2 bases, leaving 5 bases between the germline ends. This CDR3 comprises 13 residues.

The rearrangement joins TRBV7-3 to TRBJ1-2; 7 nucleotides agree with TRBD1. The V segment lost 7 bases and the J segment 8 bases; nucleotides outside the gene matches: 10. The CDR3 has 13 amino acids. Looked up from germline, CDR1 is SGHTA and CDR2 is FQGTGA. CDR3 coding DNA: TGTGCCAGCACCCGGGACAGTCTGTTAGGCTACACCTTC. This encodes CASTRDSLLGYTF.

This clone was recorded a few times. V usage is TRBV2 and J usage is TRBJ1-5; 7 nucleotides align to TRBD1. J lost 6 bases, V lost 4 bases, and 9 bases had no gene match. From germline, CDR1 is SNHLY and CDR2 FYNNEI. The CDR3 contains 15 residues. As DNA, the CDR3 is TGTGCCAGCAGTGCTGAAAGGGGGCGAGGTCAGCCCCAGCATTTT. This translates into CASSAERGRGQPQHF.

This chain uses TRBV19 with TRBJ1-2; 11 bases are a match to TRBD1. Unmatched junction bases numbered 8, after V lost 8 bases and J lost 3 bases. The CDR3 consists of 15 residues. The V gene's germline CDR1 is LNHDA and CDR2 SQIVND (reference sequence). Here the CDR3 reads CASRTGGNGYYGYTF. The CDR3 DNA is TGTGCCAGTCGGACAGGGGGCAATGGTTACTATGGCTACACCTTC.

The V call is TRBV4-1, the J call TRBJ2-7; tentative D call: TRBD1 (5 bases). This CDR3 has 13 amino acids. Deletions cut 4 bases from V and 0 bases from J, with 7 bases between. Germline V lookup: CDR1 MGHRA, CDR2 YSYEKL. CDR3 amino acids: CASSRGHSYEQYF. In DNA form, the CDR3 reads TGCGCCAGCAGCCGTGGACACTCCTACGAGCAGTACTTC.

This chain joins TRBV7-2 and TRBJ2-3; possibly TRBD2 for D (6 bases). Trimming left V 5 bases short and J 2 bases short, with 14 bases between. The CDR3 covers 15 residues. Germline V gene data show CDR1 as SGHTA and CDR2 as FQGNSA. The CDR3 region is CASSRLGQFTDTQYF. CDR3 sequence (DNA): TGTGCCAGCAGCCGACTAGGACAATTCACAGATACGCAGTATTTT.

The V gene is TRBV10-3, the J gene TRBJ2-3; 8 bases align to TRBD2. Germline V CDR1 and CDR2: ENHRY, SYGVKD. Trimming took 6 bases from V and 1 from J; bases not matched to a gene: 6. The CDR3 has 15 residues. CDR3 in amino acids: CAIRTSEVGTDTQYF. CDR3 sequence (DNA): TGTGCCATCAGGACTAGCGAGGTCGGCACAGATACGCAGTATTTT.

The chain's CDR3 is CASSSSTSEETQYF. CDR3 bases: TGTGCCAGCAGCTCGTCGACTAGCGAGGAGACCCAGTACTTC. This sequence joins TRBV7-3 and TRBJ2-5, with 8 bases matching TRBD2. Per germline, CDR1 SGHTA and CDR2 FQGTGA. The V and J ends lost 4 bases and 5 bases, in that order; junction bases with no gene match: 6. The CDR3 sequence is 14 residues long.

This clone was counted only a few times. The chain is built from TRBV7-3 and TRBJ2-3, with D possibly matching TRBD2 (6 bases). V gave up 4 bases and J gave up 4 bases, with 9 bases separating them. Germline lookup yields CDR1 SGHTA and CDR2 FQGTGA. The CDR3 sequence is 13 residues long. Written as DNA, the CDR3 is TGTGCCAGCAGCTCTCGACTAGCAGATACGCAGTATTTT. It specifies CASSSRLADTQYF.

Here the CDR3 reads CASSHGAGELFF. CDR3 DNA sequence: TGTGCCAGTAGTCACGGGGCCGGGGAGCTGTTTTTT. The V and J genes are TRBV19 and TRBJ2-2, with D possibly TRBD2 on 5 matching bases. The CDR3 totals 12 residues. Trimming pared 5 bases from V and 6 bases from J, leaving 7 bases between. Germline assignment: CDR1 LNHDA and CDR2 SQIVND (reference sequence). The full variable domain, its missing parts supplied by reference TRBV19 and TRBJ2-2, is DGGITQSPKYLFRKEGQNVTLSCEQNLNHDAMYWYRQDPGQGLRLIYYSQIVNDFQKGDIAEGYSVSREKKESFPLTVTSAQKNPTAFYLCASSHGAGELFFGEGSRLTVL.

This sequence joins TRBV5-8 and TRBJ2-1; D may be TRBD2 (7 bases). The CDR3 consists of 14 residues. Germline V gene sequence: CDR1 SGHTS, CDR2 YDEGEE. Trimming removed 8 bases at V and 2 bases at J, with 14 bases between. The CDR3 DNA reads as TGTGCCAGGAGGGGGGGCCCAACCTACAATGAGCAGTTCTTC. Protein: CARRGGPTYNEQFF.

The chain uses TRBV11-2 and TRBJ2-7, with 11 positions matching TRBD2. From germline, CDR1 is SGHAT and CDR2 FQNNGV. There are 16 residues in the CDR3. V lost 5 bases to trimming and J lost 1 base; unmatched junction nucleotides: 7. CDR3 sequence (DNA): TGTGCCAGCAGCCCCCCGGGACTAGCGGATTCCTACGAGCAGTACTTC. Translation: CASSPPGLADSYEQYF.

J is TRBJ2-3 and V is TRBV4-1, with 12 bases aligning to TRBD2. Trimming at V came to 3 bases and at J to 6 bases, leaving 10 bases not matched to a gene. The CDR3 has 17 residues. Germline lookup yields CDR1 MGHRA and CDR2 YSYEKL. The CDR3 DNA reads TGCGCCAGCAGCCACTCAACTAGCGGGAGGCCTCACGATACGCAGTATTTT. As protein: CASSHSTSGRPHDTQYF.

The chain couples TRBV29-1 to TRBJ2-1; 11 nucleotides match TRBD2. This CDR3 comprises 15 residues. J gave up 8 bases and V 4 bases, and 10 bases lay outside the gene matches. Germline V gene lookup returns CDR1 SQVTM and CDR2 ANQGSEA. CDR3 bases: TGCAGCGTTGCGAAATTAGCGGGAGGGCCGCATGAGCAGTTCTTC. Translating it yields CSVAKLAGGPHEQFF.

In its sample, this clone was seen once. The chain is built from TRBV6-1 and TRBJ1-1; D may be TRBD1 (5 bases). Looked up from germline, CDR1 is MNHNS and CDR2 is SASEGT. The CDR3 spans 15 residues. The germline V and J ends were trimmed by 0 bases and 5 bases, with 13 bases remaining between them. The CDR3 protein is CASSEAKGIITEAFF. The CDR3 region has the DNA TGTGCCAGCAGTGAAGCCAAGGGGATTATAACTGAAGCTTTCTTT.

The V and J genes are TRBV29-1 and TRBJ2-3; possible D gene TRBD1, 6 bases. The CDR3 has 14 amino acids. Germline CDR1 is SQVTM and CDR2 is ANQGSEA. The V gene lost 6 bases and the J gene lost 3 bases, with 16 bases spanning the gap. The CDR3 sequence: CSVIGQGPTDTQYF. CDR3 nucleotide sequence: TGCAGCGTAATTGGGCAGGGGCCAACAGATACGCAGTATTTT.

This chain uses TRBV7-3 with TRBJ1-1; no definite D call. Germline CDR1 and CDR2: SGHTA and FQGTGA. This CDR3 comprises 13 residues. Trimming stripped 6 bases from V and 5 bases from J, with 13 bases between. The CDR3 reads CASSRTRRTEAFF. CDR3 nucleotide sequence: TGTGCCAGCAGTCGGACTCGGAGGACTGAAGCTTTCTTT.

V is TRBV28 and J is TRBJ1-4; 9 positions agree with TRBD1. Trimming removed 4 bases from V and 7 bases from J; junction bases left unmatched: 7. The CDR3 is 15 residues long. Germline CDR1 MDHEN, CDR2 SYDVKM. The CDR3 DNA reads TGTGCCAGCAGTTCACCGGACAGGGGTGGTGAAAAACTGTTTTTT. This codes for CASSSPDRGGEKLFF.

This clone was recorded a few times. This chain links TRBV30 with TRBJ2-1; 10 nucleotides align to TRBD1. After removal of 2 bases from V and 7 bases from J, the junction contained 11 bases not matched to a gene. CDR3 length: 16 amino acids. Germline V CDR1 and CDR2: GTSNPN, SVGIG (reference sequence). In DNA form, the CDR3 reads TGTGCCTGGAGTCCCGCCCGACAGGGGGCTCTTAATGAGCAGTTCTTC. Protein product: CAWSPARQGALNEQFF. Filled out from reference TRBV30 and TRBJ2-1, the complete variable domain reads SQTIHQWPATLVQPVGSPLSLECTVEGTSNPNLYWYRQAAGRGLQLLFYSVGIGQISSEVPQNLSASRPQDRQFILSSKKLLLSDSGFYLCAWSPARQGALNEQFFGPGTRLTVL.

The rearrangement links TRBV6-6 to TRBJ2-5; 16 bases line up with TRBD2. Germline V gene sequence: CDR1 MNHNY, CDR2 SVGAGI (reference sequence). V lost 7 bases, J lost 5 bases, and 4 bases stayed unmatched. The CDR3 consists of 15 residues. Here the CDR3 reads CASKGLAGGGETQYF. CDR3 nucleotides: TGTGCCAGCAAGGGACTAGCGGGAGGGGGGGAGACCCAGTACTTC.

Notes on this clone: An end of the junction does not agree with germline; a read error may underlie this. The CDR3 loop reads CTSSSALGDGYTF. The CDR3 nucleotides are TGTACCAGCAGTTCCGCCTTAGGGGATGGCTACACCTTC. This chain connects TRBV6-5 to TRBJ1-2; tentatively, D is TRBD1 (5 bases). The germline CDR1 and CDR2 sequences are MNHEY and SVGAGI. The CDR3 totals 13 residues.

The chain uses TRBV5-1 and TRBJ2-3, with D hard to call. V was clipped by 4 bases and J by 2 bases, with 8 bases between them. The CDR3 runs 13 residues. Germline CDR1 is SGHRS and CDR2 is YFSETQ. This CDR3 is CASSTLDTDTQYF. CDR3 in DNA: TGCGCCAGCAGCACTCTTGACACAGATACGCAGTATTTT.

This rearrangement joins TRBV19 to TRBJ2-5, with 7 bases lining up with TRBD1. CDR1 LNHDA and CDR2 SQIVND come from the germline V gene (reference sequence). The CDR3 runs 13 residues. Trimming took 3 bases from V and 9 from J; bases not matched to a gene: 7. The CDR3 region is CASSIRDSRSQYF. CDR3 coding DNA: TGTGCCAGTAGTATCCGGGACAGCAGGTCCCAGTACTTC.

This clone was seen a single time. DNA of the CDR3: TGCGCCAGCAGCTTGGGACAGGGGGAAAACATTCAGTACTTC. It is translated as CASSLGQGENIQYF. The gene calls are TRBV5-1 and TRBJ2-4; 9 positions match TRBD1. Germline values: CDR1 SGHRS, CDR2 YFSETQ. This CDR3 comprises 14 residues. The V and J ends lost 0 bases and 5 bases, in that order; junction bases with no gene match: 0.

The chain employs TRBV19 and TRBJ2-1, with 10 bases that match TRBD2. With 5 bases clipped from V and 4 bases from J, the junction kept 11 bases outside the gene matches. The CDR3 contains 17 residues. Germline CDR1 and CDR2: LNHDA and SQIVND (reference sequence). The CDR3 coding sequence is TGTGCCAGTAGTTTGACCCCTAGCGGGAGTTGGTACAATGAGCAGTTCTTC. This codes for CASSLTPSGSWYNEQFF.

The rearrangement uses TRBV5-6 and TRBJ2-3, with TRBD1 identical over 8 bases. The V and J ends lost 1 base and 6 bases, in that order; junction bases with no gene match: 7. Germline CDR1 SGHDT, CDR2 YYEEEE. The CDR3 is made up of 15 amino acids. CDR3 sequence reads: CASSLRQGASDTQYF. For the CDR3, the DNA is TGTGCCAGCAGCTTGCGGCAGGGGGCGTCGGATACGCAGTATTTT. Drawing the rest from reference TRBV5-6 and TRBJ2-3, the complete variable domain is DAGVTQSPTHLIKTRGQQVTLRCSPKSGHDTVSWYQQALGQGPQFIFQYYEEEERQRGNFPDRFSGHQFPNYSSELNVNALLLGDSALYLCASSLRQGASDTQYFGPGTRLTVL.